One sample yielded the 10 T cell receptor beta chains listed below, sequenced in a study of blood T cell repertoires in COVID-19. The method was immunoSEQ multiplex PCR; TCRdb's version includes in-frame clones alone and lacks a portion of them. This sample carries about 200,000 clones, roughly 85% of them seen once, and the ten largest clones take about 2.5%. Sequenced sample: peripheral blood. Receptor source: a woman in her sixties or seventies with COVID-19, enrolled during active disease.

This chain links TRBV4-3 with TRBJ2-5; 11 bases map to TRBD2. Germline V gene sequence: CDR1 LGHNA, CDR2 YSLEER. The V segment lost 4 bases and the J segment 2 bases; nucleotides outside the gene matches: 3. The CDR3 sequence is 15 residues long. In DNA, the CDR3 is TGCGCCAGCAGCCCTAGCGGGGGGCGACAAGAGACCCAGTACTTC. This sequence encodes CASSPSGGRQETQYF.

The chain employs TRBV6-5 and TRBJ1-1; TRBD1 aligns across 11 bases. The CDR3 has 14 amino acids. Germline V gene lookup returns CDR1 MNHEY and CDR2 SVGAGI. The V and J ends lost 6 bases and 4 bases, in that order; junction bases with no gene match: 4. As DNA, the CDR3 is TGTGCCAGCAGCTGGGGACAGGGGGTCACTGAAGCTTTCTTT. It codes for CASSWGQGVTEAFF.

The sample holds one count of this clone. The chain recombines TRBV27 with TRBJ1-5, with TRBD1 as a possible D gene (6 bases). The CDR3 length is 18 residues. Looked up from germline, CDR1 is MNHEY and CDR2 is SMNVEV (reference sequence). V lost 6 bases to trimming and J lost 0 bases, with 21 bases between them. The CDR3 coding sequence is TGTGCCAGCAGGCCCCGGTACAGGGACGAAGTTAGCAATCAGCCCCAGCATTTT. This encodes CASRPRYRDEVSNQPQHF.

This chain joins TRBV3-1 (or the pseudogene TRBV3-2) and TRBJ2-7; D perhaps matches TRBD2 (5 bases). The CDR3 contains 15 residues. From germline, CDR1 is LGHDT and CDR2 YNNKEL (reference sequence). V was shortened by 6 bases and J by 2 bases, with 17 bases between the two germline ends. The DNA for the CDR3 is TGTGCCAGCAGTTCTGCCTGGACTTCAACCTACGAGCAGTACTTC. It is translated as CASSSAWTSTYEQYF.

The chain uses TRBV25-1 and TRBJ1-4; no firm D call. In germline, CDR1 is MGHDK, CDR2 SYGVNS. The CDR3 covers 13 residues. Deletions cut 0 bases from V and 7 bases from J, with 6 bases between. The CDR3 DNA sequence: TGTGCCAGCAGTGAATACGGAGGTGAAAAACTGTTTTTT. Amino acids: CASSEYGGEKLFF.

V is TRBV10-3 and J is TRBJ2-3; 9 bases are shared with TRBD1. The CDR3 contains 13 residues. With 6 bases clipped from V and 2 bases from J, the junction kept 0 bases outside the gene matches. Germline loops: CDR1 ENHRY, CDR2 SYGVKD. The CDR3: CAIRQGATDTQYF. The CDR3 region has the DNA TGTGCCATCAGACAGGGGGCCACAGATACGCAGTATTTT.

The chain joins TRBV4-2 to TRBJ1-3, with D uncertain. With 0 bases removed from V and 0 bases from J, the gap between germline ends came to 6 bases. Germline values: CDR1 LGHNA, CDR2 YNFKEQ. The CDR3 contains 15 residues. The CDR3 nucleotides are TGTGCCAGCAGCCAAGAGGCCAGCTCTGGAAACACCATATATTTT. Translation: CASSQEASSGNTIYF.

The V call is TRBV7-2, the J call TRBJ2-7; D ambiguous. V shed 1 base and J shed 0 bases, with 7 bases lying between them. Per the germline V gene, CDR1 is SGHTA and CDR2 is FQGNSA. The CDR3 extends over 14 amino acids. CDR3 amino acids: CASSLGPGSYEQYF. CDR3 coding DNA: TGTGCCAGCAGCTTAGGGCCGGGCTCCTACGAGCAGTACTTC.

This clone was seen only once. This chain joins TRBV7-2 and TRBJ2-7; TRBD1 might be the D (5 bases). The CDR3 totals 14 residues. CDR1 is SGHTA, CDR2 FQGNSA, per germline. Trimming took off 6 bases at V and 0 bases at J, with 12 bases between the two ends. The CDR3 bases are TGTGCCAGCAGGGACATAAAGGGCTCCTACGAGCAGTACTTC. This sequence encodes CASRDIKGSYEQYF.

The CDR3 region has the DNA TGTGCCAGCACCCGTAGCGGGGGGCCGTCAGATACGCAGTATTTT. Translating it yields CASTRSGGPSDTQYF. The rearrangement uses TRBV2 and TRBJ2-3; 10 bases line up with TRBD2. The V segment lost 7 bases and the J segment 4 bases; nucleotides outside the gene matches: 8. CDR3 length: 15 amino acids. Germline-derived CDR1 and CDR2 are SNHLY and FYNNEI.